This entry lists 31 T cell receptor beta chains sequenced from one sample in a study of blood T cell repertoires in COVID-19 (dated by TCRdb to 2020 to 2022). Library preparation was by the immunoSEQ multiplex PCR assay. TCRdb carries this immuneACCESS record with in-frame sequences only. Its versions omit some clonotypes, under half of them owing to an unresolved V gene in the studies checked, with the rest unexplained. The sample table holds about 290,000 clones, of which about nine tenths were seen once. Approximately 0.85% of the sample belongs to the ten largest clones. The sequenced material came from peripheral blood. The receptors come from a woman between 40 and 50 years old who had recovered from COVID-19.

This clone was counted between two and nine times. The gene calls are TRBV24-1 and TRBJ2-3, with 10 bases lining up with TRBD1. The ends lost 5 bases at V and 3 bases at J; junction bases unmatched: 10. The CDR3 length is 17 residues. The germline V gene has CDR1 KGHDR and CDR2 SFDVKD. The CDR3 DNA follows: TGTGCCACCAGTGCTGCGTCCGGGACAGGGGATACAGATACGCAGTATTTT. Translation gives CATSAASGTGDTDTQYF.

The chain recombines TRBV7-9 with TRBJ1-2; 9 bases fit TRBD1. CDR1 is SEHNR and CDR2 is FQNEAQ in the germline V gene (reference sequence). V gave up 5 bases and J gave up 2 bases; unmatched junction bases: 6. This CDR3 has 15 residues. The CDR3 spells CASSKMTGGNYGYTF. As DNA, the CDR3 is TGTGCCAGCAGCAAGATGACAGGGGGAAACTATGGCTACACCTTC.

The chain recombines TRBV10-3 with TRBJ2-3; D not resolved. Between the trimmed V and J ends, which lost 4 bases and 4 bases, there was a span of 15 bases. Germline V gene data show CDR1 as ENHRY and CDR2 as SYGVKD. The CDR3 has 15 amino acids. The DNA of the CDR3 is TGTGCCATCAGTGGGAACTCGCTAAGCGCAGATACGCAGTATTTT. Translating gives CAISGNSLSADTQYF.

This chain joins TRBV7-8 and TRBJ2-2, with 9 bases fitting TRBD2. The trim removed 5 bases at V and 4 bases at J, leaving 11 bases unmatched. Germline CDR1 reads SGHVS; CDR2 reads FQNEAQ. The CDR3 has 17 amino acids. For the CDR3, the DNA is TGTGCCAGCAGCGAGGGGACTAGCCAAAAAGGCACCGGGGAGCTGTTTTTT. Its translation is CASSEGTSQKGTGELFF.

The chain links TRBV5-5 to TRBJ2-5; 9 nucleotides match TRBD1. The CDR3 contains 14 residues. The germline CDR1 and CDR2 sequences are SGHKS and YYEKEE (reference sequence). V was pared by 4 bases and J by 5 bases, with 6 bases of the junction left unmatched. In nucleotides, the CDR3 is TGTGCCAGCAGCATCGGACAGGGGAGGGAGACCCAGTACTTC. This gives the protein CASSIGQGRETQYF.

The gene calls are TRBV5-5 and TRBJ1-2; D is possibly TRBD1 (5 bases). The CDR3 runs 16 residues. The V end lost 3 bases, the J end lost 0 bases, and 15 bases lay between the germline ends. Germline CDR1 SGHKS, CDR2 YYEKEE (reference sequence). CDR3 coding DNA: TGTGCCAGCAGCTCCAGCCCAGGGTCGGCTAACTATGGCTACACCTTC. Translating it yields CASSSSPGSANYGYTF.

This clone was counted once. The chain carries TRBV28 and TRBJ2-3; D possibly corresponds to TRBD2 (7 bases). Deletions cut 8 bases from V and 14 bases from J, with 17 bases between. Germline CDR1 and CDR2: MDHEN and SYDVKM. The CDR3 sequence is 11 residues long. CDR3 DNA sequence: TGTGCCAGCGAGGGGGGGACTCCCCGGTATTTT. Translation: CASEGGTPRYF.

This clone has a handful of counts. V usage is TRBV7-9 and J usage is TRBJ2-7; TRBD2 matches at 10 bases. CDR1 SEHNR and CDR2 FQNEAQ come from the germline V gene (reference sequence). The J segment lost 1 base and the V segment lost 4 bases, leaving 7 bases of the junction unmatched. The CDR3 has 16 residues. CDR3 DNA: TGTGCCAGCAGCTCGATAGCGGGAGGAGGTTCCTACGAGCAGTACTTC. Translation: CASSSIAGGGSYEQYF.

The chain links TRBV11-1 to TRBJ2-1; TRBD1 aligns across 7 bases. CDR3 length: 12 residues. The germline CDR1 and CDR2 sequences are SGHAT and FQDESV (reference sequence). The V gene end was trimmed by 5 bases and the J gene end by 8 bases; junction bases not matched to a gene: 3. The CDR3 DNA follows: TGTGCCAGCAGCCCCGACAGGGATGAGCAGTTCTTC. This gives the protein CASSPDRDEQFF.

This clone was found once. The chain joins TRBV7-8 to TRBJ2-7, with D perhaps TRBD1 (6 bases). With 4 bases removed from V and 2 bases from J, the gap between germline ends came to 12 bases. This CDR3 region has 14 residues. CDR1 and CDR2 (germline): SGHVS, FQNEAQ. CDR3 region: CASSSNRAAYEQYF. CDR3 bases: TGTGCCAGCAGCTCAAACAGGGCCGCCTACGAGCAGTACTTC.

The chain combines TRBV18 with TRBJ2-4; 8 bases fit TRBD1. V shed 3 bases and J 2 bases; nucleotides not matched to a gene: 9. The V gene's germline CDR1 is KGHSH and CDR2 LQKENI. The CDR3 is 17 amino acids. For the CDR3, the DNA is TGTGCCAGCTCACCGGTCGATCAGGGGGCGACCAAAAACATTCAGTACTTC. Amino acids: CASSPVDQGATKNIQYF. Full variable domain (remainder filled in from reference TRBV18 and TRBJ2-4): NAGVMQNPRHLVRRRGQEARLRCSPMKGHSHVYWYRQLPEEGLKFMVYLQKENIIDESGMPKERFSAEFPKEGPSILRIQQVVRGDSAAYFCASSPVDQGATKNIQYFGAGTRLSVL.

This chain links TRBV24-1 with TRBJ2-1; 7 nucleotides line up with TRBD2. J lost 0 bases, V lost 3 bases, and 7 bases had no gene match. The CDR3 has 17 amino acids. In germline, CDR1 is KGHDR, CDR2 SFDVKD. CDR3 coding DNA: TGTGCCACCAGTGATCAAGTAGGACTAGGCTCCTACAATGAGCAGTTCTTC. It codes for CATSDQVGLGSYNEQFF.

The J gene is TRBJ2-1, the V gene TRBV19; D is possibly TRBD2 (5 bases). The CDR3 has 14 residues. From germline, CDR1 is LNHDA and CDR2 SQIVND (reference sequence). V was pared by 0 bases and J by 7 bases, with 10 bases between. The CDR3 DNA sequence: TGTGCCAGTAGTATAGATGATGGCGGGAATGAGCAGTTCTTC. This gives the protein CASSIDDGGNEQFF.

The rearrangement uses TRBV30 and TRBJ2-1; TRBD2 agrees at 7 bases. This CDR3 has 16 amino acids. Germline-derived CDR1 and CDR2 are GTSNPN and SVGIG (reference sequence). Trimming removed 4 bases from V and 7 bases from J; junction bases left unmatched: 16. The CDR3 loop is CAWIPLPGGSVNEQFF. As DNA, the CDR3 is TGTGCCTGGATCCCCCTCCCAGGCGGGAGTGTTAATGAGCAGTTCTTC.

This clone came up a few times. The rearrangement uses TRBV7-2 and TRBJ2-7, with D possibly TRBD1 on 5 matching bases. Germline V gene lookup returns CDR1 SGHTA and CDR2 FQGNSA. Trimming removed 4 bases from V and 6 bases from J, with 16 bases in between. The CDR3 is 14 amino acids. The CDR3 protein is CASSSQGTLGEQYF. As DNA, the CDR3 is TGTGCCAGCAGCTCCCAGGGTACGCTCGGCGAGCAGTACTTC. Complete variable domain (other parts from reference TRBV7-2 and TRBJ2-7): GAGVSQSPSNKVTEKGKDVELRCDPISGHTALYWYRQSLGQGLEFLIYFQGNSAPDKSGLPSDRFSAERTGGSVSTLTIQRTQQEDSAVYLCASSSQGTLGEQYFGPGTRLTVT.

Here the CDR3 DNA reads TGTGCCAGCAGCGCACAGGTTCACGAGCAGTACTTC. Translating it yields CASSAQVHEQYF. The J gene is TRBJ2-7, the V gene TRBV5-7; tentatively, D is TRBD1 (5 bases). TRBV5-7 is designated an ORF whose function remains uncertain. Trimming left V 4 bases short and J 5 bases short, with 10 bases between. The CDR3 runs 12 residues.

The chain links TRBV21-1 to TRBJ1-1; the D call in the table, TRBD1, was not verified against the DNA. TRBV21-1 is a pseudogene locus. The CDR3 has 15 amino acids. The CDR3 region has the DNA TGTGCCAGCCACAGGGACAGGGGACTGAACACTGAAGCTTTCTTT. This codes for CASHRDRGLNTEAFF.

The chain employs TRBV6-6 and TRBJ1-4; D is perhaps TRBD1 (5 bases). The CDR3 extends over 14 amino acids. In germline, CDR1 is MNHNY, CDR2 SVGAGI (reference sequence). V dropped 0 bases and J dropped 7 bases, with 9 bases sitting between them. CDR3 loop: CASSYSGEGEKLFF. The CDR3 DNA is TGTGCCAGCAGTTACTCAGGGGAGGGTGAAAAACTGTTTTTT.

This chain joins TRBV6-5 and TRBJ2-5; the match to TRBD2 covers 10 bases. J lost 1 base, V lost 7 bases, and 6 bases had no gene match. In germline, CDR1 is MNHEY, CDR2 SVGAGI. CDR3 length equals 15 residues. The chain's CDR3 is CASTFLAGAQETQYF. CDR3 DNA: TGTGCCAGCACGTTTCTAGCGGGAGCCCAAGAGACCCAGTACTTC.

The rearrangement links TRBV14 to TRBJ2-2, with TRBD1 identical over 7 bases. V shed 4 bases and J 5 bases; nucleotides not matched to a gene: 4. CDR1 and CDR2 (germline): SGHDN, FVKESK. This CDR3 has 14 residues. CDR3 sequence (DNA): TGTGCCAGCAGCCTGACAGGGACGACCGGGGAGCTGTTTTTT. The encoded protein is CASSLTGTTGELFF.

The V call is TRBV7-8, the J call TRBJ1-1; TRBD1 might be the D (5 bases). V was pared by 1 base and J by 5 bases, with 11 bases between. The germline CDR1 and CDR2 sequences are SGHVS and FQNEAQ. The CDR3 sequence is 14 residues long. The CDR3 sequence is CASSLGTTGTEAFF. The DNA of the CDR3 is TGTGCCAGCAGCTTAGGGACAACTGGGACTGAAGCTTTCTTT.

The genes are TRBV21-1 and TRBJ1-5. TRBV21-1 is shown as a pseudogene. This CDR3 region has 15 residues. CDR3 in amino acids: CASSKVAGRGQPQHF. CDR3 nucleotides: TGTGCCAGCAGCAAAGTCGCAGGCCGGGGGCAGCCCCAGCATTTT.

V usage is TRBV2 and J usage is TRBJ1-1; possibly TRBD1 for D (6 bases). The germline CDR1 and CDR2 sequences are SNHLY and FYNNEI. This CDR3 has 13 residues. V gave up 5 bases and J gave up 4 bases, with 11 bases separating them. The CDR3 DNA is TGTGCCAGCAGTACAGGGTTTGGCACTGAAGCTTTCTTT. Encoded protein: CASSTGFGTEAFF. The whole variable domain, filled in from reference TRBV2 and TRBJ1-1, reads EPEVTQTPSHQVTQMGQEVILRCVPISNHLYFYWYRQILGQKVEFLVSFYNNEISEKSEIFDDQFSVERPDGSNFTLKIRSTKLEDSAMYFCASSTGFGTEAFFGQGTRLTVV.

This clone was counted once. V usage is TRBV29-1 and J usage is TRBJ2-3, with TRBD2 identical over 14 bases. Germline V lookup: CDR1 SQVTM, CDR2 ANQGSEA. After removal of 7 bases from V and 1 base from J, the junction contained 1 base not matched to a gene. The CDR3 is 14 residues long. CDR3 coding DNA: TGCAGCGGGGGACTAGCGGGGGGCACAGATACGCAGTATTTT. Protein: CSGGLAGGTDTQYF.

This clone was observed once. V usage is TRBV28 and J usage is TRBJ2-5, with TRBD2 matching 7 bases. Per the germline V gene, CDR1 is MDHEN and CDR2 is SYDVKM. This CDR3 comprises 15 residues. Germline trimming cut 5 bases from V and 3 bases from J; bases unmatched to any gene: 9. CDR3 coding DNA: TGTGCCAGCAGTCTCATCGCCGGGACTAAAGAGACCCAGTACTTC. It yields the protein CASSLIAGTKETQYF.

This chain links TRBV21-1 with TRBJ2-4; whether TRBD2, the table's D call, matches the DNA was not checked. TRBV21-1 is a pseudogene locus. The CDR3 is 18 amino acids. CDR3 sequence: CASSKGGLAGGGKNIQYF. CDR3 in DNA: TGTGCCAGCAGCAAAGGGGGATTAGCGGGAGGTGGCAAAAACATTCAGTACTTC.

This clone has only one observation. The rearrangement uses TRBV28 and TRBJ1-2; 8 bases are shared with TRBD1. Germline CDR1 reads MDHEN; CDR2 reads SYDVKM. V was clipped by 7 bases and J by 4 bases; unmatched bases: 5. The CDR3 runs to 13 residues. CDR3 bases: TGTGCCAGCATTACAGACAGGGGCTATGGCTACACCTTC. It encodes CASITDRGYGYTF.

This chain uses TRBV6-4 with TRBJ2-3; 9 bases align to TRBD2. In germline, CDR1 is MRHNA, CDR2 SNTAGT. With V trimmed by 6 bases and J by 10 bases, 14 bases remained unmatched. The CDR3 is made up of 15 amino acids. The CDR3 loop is CASRPLAGTSKAQYF. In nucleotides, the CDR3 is TGTGCCAGCAGGCCACTAGCGGGTACTTCAAAAGCGCAGTATTTT.

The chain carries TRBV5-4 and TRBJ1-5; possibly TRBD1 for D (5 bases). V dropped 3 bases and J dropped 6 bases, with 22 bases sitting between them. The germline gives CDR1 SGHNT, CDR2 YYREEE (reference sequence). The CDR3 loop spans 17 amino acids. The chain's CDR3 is CASSWGDGSSIGQPQHF. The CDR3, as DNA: TGTGCCAGCAGCTGGGGGGACGGTTCAAGTATCGGTCAGCCCCAGCATTTT.

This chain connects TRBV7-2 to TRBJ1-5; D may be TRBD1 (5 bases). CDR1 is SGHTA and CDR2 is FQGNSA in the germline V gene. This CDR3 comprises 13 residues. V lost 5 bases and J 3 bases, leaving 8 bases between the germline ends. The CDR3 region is CASSRGVNQPQHF. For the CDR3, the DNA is TGTGCCAGCAGCAGGGGCGTCAATCAGCCCCAGCATTTT. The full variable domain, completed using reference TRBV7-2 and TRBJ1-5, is GAGVSQSPSNKVTEKGKDVELRCDPISGHTALYWYRQSLGQGLEFLIYFQGNSAPDKSGLPSDRFSAERTGGSVSTLTIQRTQQEDSAVYLCASSRGVNQPQHFGDGTRLSIL.

The CDR3 sequence is CASSQGLAGAIDTQYF. In nucleotides, the CDR3 is TGTGCCAGCAGCCAAGGACTAGCGGGAGCGATAGATACGCAGTATTTT. This chain joins TRBV3-1 (or the pseudogene TRBV3-2) and TRBJ2-3; 12 nucleotides line up with TRBD2. The CDR3 totals 16 residues. Germline assignment: CDR1 LGHDT and CDR2 YNNKEL (reference sequence). The V gene end was trimmed by 1 base and the J gene end by 5 bases; junction bases not matched to a gene: 4.